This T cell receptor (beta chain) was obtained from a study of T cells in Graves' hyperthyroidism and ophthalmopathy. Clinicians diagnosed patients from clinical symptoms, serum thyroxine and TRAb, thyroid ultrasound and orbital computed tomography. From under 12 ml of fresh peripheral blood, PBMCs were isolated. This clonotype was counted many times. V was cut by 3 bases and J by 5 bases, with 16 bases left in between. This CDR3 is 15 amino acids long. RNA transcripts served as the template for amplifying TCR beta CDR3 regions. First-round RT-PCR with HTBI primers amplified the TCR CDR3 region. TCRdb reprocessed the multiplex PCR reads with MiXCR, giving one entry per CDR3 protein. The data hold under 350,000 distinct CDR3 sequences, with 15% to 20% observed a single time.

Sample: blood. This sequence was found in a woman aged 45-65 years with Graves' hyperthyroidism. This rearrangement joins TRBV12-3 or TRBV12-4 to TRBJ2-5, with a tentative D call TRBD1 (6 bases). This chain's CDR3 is CASSFVQGNGETQYF. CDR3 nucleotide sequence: TGTGCCAGCAGTTTCGTCCAGGGGAATGGGGAGACCCAGTACTTC.